This T cell receptor (beta chain) emerged from a study of early T cells in non-severe SARS-CoV-2 infection. Across the study: Sequencing of bulk RNA from unsorted whole blood was done, without chain pairing.

This clonotype was found a few times. Its matching antigen is unknown. Study-wide points: Missing private and CD4 specificities, VDJdb matching favored anti-spike CD8 responses.

Researchers tagged individual cDNA molecules with unique molecular identifiers. TCRdb re-derived calls from the 5' RACE reads in MiXCR, one entry per CDR3 protein. The sample yields more than 65,000 distinct CDR3 sequences, roughly 12% seen once. V was pared by 2 bases and J by 5 bases, with 6 bases between. CDR3 length equals 13 residues. Germline CDR1 SGHAT, CDR2 FQNNGV. This chain joins TRBV11-2 and TRBJ2-2; D might be TRBD1 (6 bases). This clonotype was sampled from an adult who was a healthcare worker with PCR-confirmed SARS-CoV-2 infection or an uninfected control (not recorded which). The sequencing used whole blood, collected at baseline. The chain's CDR3 is CASSLQGTGELFF. CDR3 nucleotide sequence: TGTGCCAGCAGCTTACAGGGGACCGGGGAGCTGTTTTTT.